This T cell receptor (beta chain) was found in a study of blood T cell repertoires in COVID-19. At the level of the study: The study drew acute and convalescent COVID-19 samples from the United States, Italy and Spain.

Per the authors' pipeline: Amplification from reference gene primers served as the basis for estimated nucleated cell counts. TCRdb keeps only in-frame clones here, not all; method: immunoSEQ multiplex PCR. V, J and clone size are taken as reported in that table, and D and trimming were inferred from the DNA itself. The data contain approximately 390,000 clones, 87% of them seen just once; the ten biggest clones take up approximately 2.5%. The germline V gene encodes CDR1 SGHRS and CDR2 YFSETQ. The CDR3 is 16 residues long. The germline V and J ends were trimmed by 1 base and 5 bases, with 18 bases remaining between them.

This chain uses TRBV5-1 with TRBJ1-1; no reliable D call. The sequence was collected from a woman aged 55-69 years with COVID-19, enrolled during active disease. Sequenced: peripheral blood. The CDR3 sequence: CASSLLASTRDTEAFF. Written as DNA, the CDR3 is TGCGCCAGCAGCTTGCTGGCGTCTACTCGGGATACTGAAGCTTTCTTT.